These T cell receptor beta chains were read from a single sample in a study of esophageal squamous cell carcinoma under preoperative chemotherapy. In TCRdb, the PCR reads were re-called with MiXCR into one record per CDR3 protein. In the table there are under 14,000 distinct CDR3 sequences, over 55% of which are singletons. The material was obtained from a patient given preoperative chemotherapy. Receptors originate from a human donor with esophageal squamous cell carcinoma. The donor label of this sample is uncertain. CDR3s include the opening cysteine and the closing phenylalanine or tryptophan. Fields, in order: clone size, J gene, D gene, V gene, CDR3 protein, CDR3 DNA. A D gene is named only where the DNA matches it firmly. Size tells how often a clone was seen (once, few, many) or the class of an expanded clone, and some rows leave it out.

once,TRBJ2-4,-,TRBV6-1,CASSVSWRRAKNMQYF,TGTGCCAGCAGCGTATCGTGGCGGAGAGCCAAAAACATGCAGTACTTC
-,TRBJ2-1,-,TRBV7-2,CASSQLGLNNEQFF,TGTGCCAGCAGCCAATTGGGACTCAACAATGAGCAGTTCTTC
-,TRBJ2-3,TRBD2,TRBV6-1,CASETSGGDTQYF,TGTGCCAGCGAGACTAGCGGGGGAGATACGCAGTATTTT
few,TRBJ2-5,-,TRBV7-6,CASSPGETQYF,TGTGCCAGCAGCCCGGGAGAGACCCAGTACTTC
-,TRBJ2-3,-,TRBV6-1,CASSEFWGCAKDTQYF,TGTGCCAGCAGTGAATTTTGGGGGTGCGCCAAAGATACGCAGTACTTT
medium-sized,TRBJ2-2,-,TRBV5-4,CASSSISKGGELFF,TGTGCCAGCAGCTCTATAAGTAAGGGGGGGGAGCTGTTTTTT
-,TRBJ2-5,TRBD1,TRBV4-1,CASSLMGQGGETQYF,TGCGCCAGCAGCCTAATGGGACAGGGTGGAGAGACCCAGTACTTC
once,TRBJ2-1,-,TRBV6-1,CASSGASTEEQFF,TGTGCCAGCAGTGGTGCGAGCACCGAGGAGCAGTTCTTC
-,TRBJ2-1,-,TRBV6-2/TRBV6-3,CASRHQGRDEQFF,TGTGCCAGCAGGCATCAGGGGCGTGATGAGCAGTTCTTC
many,TRBJ2-1,-,TRBV6-1,CASSEITAWEFF,TGTGCCAGCAGTGAAATAACCGCATGGGAGTTCTTC
-,TRBJ2-7,-,TRBV6-1,CASIAGRGGRGTETQYF,TGTGCCAGCATCGCGGGGCGCGGGGGCCGTGGCACAGAGACGCAGTACTTC
many,TRBJ2-1,TRBD1,TRBV11-3,CASSSSAGTGGDEQFF,TGTGCCAGCAGCTCCTCCGCCGGGACAGGGGGGGATGAGCAGTTCTTC
few,TRBJ2-1,-,TRBV7-2,CASSLALSYEQFF,TGTGCCAGCAGCTTAGCCTTATCCTACGAGCAGTTCTTC
few,TRBJ2-5,-,TRBV6-1,CASTTLSNEQYF,TGTGCCAGCACGACTCTTTCCAATGAGCAGTACTTC
-,TRBJ2-1,TRBD1,TRBV10-3,CAGIQGVPPDKQFF,TGTGCGGGCATCCAGGGGGTCCCCCCAGATAAGCAGTTCTTC
-,TRBJ2-2,-,TRBV6-1,CASSEMAGTTAGELFF,TGTGCCAGCAGTGAAATGGCGGGAACTACAGCCGGGGAGCTGTTTTTT
once,TRBJ1-2,-,TRBV10-3,CASSESWYYGYTF,TGTGCCAGCAGTGAGTCTTGGTACTATGGCTACACCTTC
-,TRBJ2-5,-,TRBV6-5,CASSYSITEETQYF,TGTGCCAGCAGTTACTCGATTACGGAAGAGACCCAGTACTTC
few,TRBJ2-2,TRBD2,TRBV6-1,CASSTSGDTGELFF,TGTGCCAGCAGCACTAGCGGGGACACCGGGGAGCTGTTTTTT
-,TRBJ2-3,TRBD2,TRBV6-1,CASTGLAGGDAQYF,TGTGCCAGCACGGGACTAGCGGGGGGAGATGCGCAGTATTTT
-,TRBJ2-7,-,TRBV6-1,CASRSWSSSYEQYF,TGTGCCAGCAGGAGTTGGAGTTCGTCCTACGAGCAGTACTTC
-,TRBJ2-7,-,TRBV6-2/TRBV6-3,CASRVGSDQSYEQYF,TGTGCCAGCAGGGTTGGGTCGGACCAATCCTACGAGCAGTACTTC
many,TRBJ2-3,-,TRBV27,CASSLFGGLPDTQYF,TGTGCCAGCAGTTTATTTGGGGGACTGCCAGATACGCAGTATTTT
-,TRBJ2-3,-,TRBV6-1,CARGGGGASKETQYF,TGTGCCAGGGGGGGAGGGGGAGCAAGCAAAGAGACGCAGTATTTT
-,TRBJ2-2,TRBD2,TRBV3-1,CASSLLAGGTGELFF,TGTGCCAGCAGCCTCCTAGCGGGAGGCACCGGGGAGCTGTTTTTT
-,TRBJ2-3,-,TRBV6-1,CASREFGGRDKDTQYF,TGTGCCAGCAGGGAGTTTGGGGGACGCGACAAAGATACGCAGTATTTC
-,TRBJ2-1,TRBD2,TRBV6-1,CASSEAGGAYNEQFF,TGTGCCAGCAGTGAAGCGGGGGGGGCCTACAATGAGCAGTTCTTC
-,TRBJ2-7,-,TRBV6-1,CASRSTLSKDTQYF,TGTGCCAGCAGGTCGACGTTAAGCAAAGACACGCAGTACTTC
-,TRBJ2-3,-,TRBV6-1,CASSHTDTQYF,TGTGCCAGCAGCCATACAGATACGCAGTATTTT
-,TRBJ2-1,-,TRBV6-1,CASQQDRTQHNEQFF,TGTGCCAGCCAACAAGACAGGACCCAGCACAATGAACAGTTCTTC
few,TRBJ2-1,TRBD2,TRBV27,CASSLRLAGDGEQFF,TGTGCCAGCAGTTTAAGGCTAGCGGGAGACGGTGAGCAGTTCTTC
large,TRBJ2-1,-,TRBV6-4,CASSDSSLGDHNEQFF,TGTGCCAGCAGTGACTCGTCCCTCGGGGACCACAATGAGCAGTTCTTC
few,TRBJ2-3,-,TRBV6-1,CASSELGGRAKDMQYF,TGTGCCAGCAGTGAATTGGGGGGAAGAGCCAAAGACATGCAGTATTTT
-,TRBJ2-4,-,TRBV6-1,CASRVSGVCAKNTQYF,TGTGCCAGCCGCGTCTCGGGGGTGTGCGCCAAAAACACGCAGTATTTC
few,TRBJ2-5,TRBD2,TRBV6-5,CASSYSRGAGHQETQYF,TGTGCCAGCAGTTACTCGCGGGGGGCTGGGCACCAAGAGACCCAGTACTTC
-,TRBJ2-7,-,TRBV10-3,CVRWASTNAQYF,TGTGTCCGCTGGGCGAGCACAAATGCGCAGTACTTC
-,TRBJ1-4,TRBD1,TRBV6-1,CASSDILGQTNEKLFF,TGTGCCAGCAGTGACATCCTGGGACAGACCAATGAAAAACTGTTTTTT
-,TRBJ2-1,TRBD2,TRBV4-1,CASSQALAGLDDEQFF,TGCGCCAGCAGCCAAGCTCTAGCGGGGCTAGACGATGAGCAGTTCTTC
-,TRBJ2-4,TRBD2,TRBV6-1,CASSGAGGGGGAPDTQYF,TGTGCCAGCAGTGGAGCGGGCGGGGGGGGCGGGGCCCCAGATACGCAGTATTTC
few,TRBJ2-1,-,TRBV6-1,CASSEAGAYEQFF,TGTGCCAGCAGTGAAGCGGGAGCCTACGAGCAGTTCTTC
few,TRBJ2-7,-,TRBV6-1,CASSDPGYEQYF,TGTGCCAGCAGTGACCCCGGATACGAGCAGTACTTC
few,TRBJ2-5,TRBD2,TRBV10-2,CASRPLAGVPETQYF,TGCGCCAGCAGGCCCCTAGCGGGAGTACCAGAGACCCAGTACTTC
-,TRBJ2-7,-,TRBV27,CASHSLQGPDEQYF,TGTGCCAGCCATTCGCTGCAGGGGCCCGATGAGCAGTACTTC
-,TRBJ2-2,-,TRBV6-1,CAGSLGLSTGELYF,TGTGCGGGCAGCCTGGGTCTCAGCACCGGGGAGCTGTATTTT
-,TRBJ2-6,-,TRBV6-5,CASSYSLSGANVLTF,TGTGCCAGCAGTTACAGCCTTTCTGGGGCCAACGTCCTGACTTTC
-,TRBJ1-1,TRBD1,TRBV6-4,CASSLDRGRGLGAFF,TGTGCCAGCAGTCTCGACAGGGGGCGAGGTTTGGGAGCTTTCTTT
-,TRBJ2-3,-,TRBV6-5,CASSSLGTDTQYF,TGTGCCAGCAGTTCCCTGGGCACAGACACGCAGTATTTT
-,TRBJ2-7,TRBD2,TRBV10-2,CAGSGGTYTETQYF,TGCGCGGGGTCCGGGGGGACCTACACAGAGACGCAGTACTTC
medium-sized,TRBJ2-7,-,TRBV6-1,CASRGPTYEQYF,TGTGCCAGCAGAGGCCCAACCTACGAGCAGTACTTC